Below are 2 T cell receptor beta chains sequenced from a single sample in a study of CD4 and CD8 cells across lung adenocarcinoma regions. Each CDR3 protein is one row after TCRdb ran MiXCR on the PCR reads. The sample has 24,000 or so distinct CDR3 sequences; approximately 52% are singletons. Sequenced material: CD4+ T cells from the center of a lung tumor. The receptors shown here come from a male donor with lung adenocarcinoma. The CD4 and CD8 labels of this study may be unreliable.

As concerns this clonotype: A much larger clone lies one base from this, so it may be a read error. The chain uses TRBV14 and TRBJ2-4; 10 nucleotides align to TRBD1. The CDR3 is 14 amino acids. V shed 4 bases and J 13 bases; nucleotides not matched to a gene: 10. Germline CDR1 SGHDN, CDR2 FVKESK. CDR3 DNA: TGTGCCAGCAGCCGAAGGGGGACAGGGGTCGTGCAGTACTTC. Translation: CASSRRGTGVVQYF.

As to this clonotype: The germline gene is not matched at one end of the junction; a read error may be the cause. The chain uses TRBV10-3 and TRBJ2-4; the D gene could be TRBD1 or TRBD2 (5 bases each). The CDR3 is 16 residues long. Germline lookup yields CDR1 ENHRY and CDR2 SYGVKD. The CDR3 coding sequence is TGTGCCACCCCCACCTTGGGGCGGGTCACCAAAAACATGCAGTACTTC. Translated: CATPTLGRVTKNMQYF.